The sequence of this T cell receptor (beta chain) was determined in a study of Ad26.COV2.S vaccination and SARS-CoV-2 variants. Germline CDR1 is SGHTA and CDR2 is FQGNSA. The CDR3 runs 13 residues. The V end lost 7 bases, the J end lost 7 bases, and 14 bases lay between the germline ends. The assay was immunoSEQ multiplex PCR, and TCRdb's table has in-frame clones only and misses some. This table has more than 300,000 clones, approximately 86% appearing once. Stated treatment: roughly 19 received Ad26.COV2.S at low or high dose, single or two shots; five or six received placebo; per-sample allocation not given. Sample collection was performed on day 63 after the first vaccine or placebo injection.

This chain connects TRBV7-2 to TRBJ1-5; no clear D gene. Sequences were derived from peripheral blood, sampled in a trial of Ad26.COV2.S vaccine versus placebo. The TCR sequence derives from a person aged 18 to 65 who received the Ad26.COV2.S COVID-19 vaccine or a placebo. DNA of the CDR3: TGTGCCAGCACCGTGGATAGACTACAGCCCCAGCATTTT. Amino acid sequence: CASTVDRLQPQHF.